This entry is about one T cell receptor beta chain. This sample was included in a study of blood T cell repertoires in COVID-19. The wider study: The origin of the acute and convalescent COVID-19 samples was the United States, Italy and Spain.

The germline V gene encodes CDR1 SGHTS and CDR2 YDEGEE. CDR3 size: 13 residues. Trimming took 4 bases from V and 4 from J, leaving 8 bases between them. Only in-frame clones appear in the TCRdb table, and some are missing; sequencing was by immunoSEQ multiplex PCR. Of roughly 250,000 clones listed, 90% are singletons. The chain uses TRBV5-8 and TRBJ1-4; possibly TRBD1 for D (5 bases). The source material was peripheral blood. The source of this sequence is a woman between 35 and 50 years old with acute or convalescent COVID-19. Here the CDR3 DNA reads TGTGCCAGCAGCCCGCAGGGTAATGAAAAACTGTTTTTT. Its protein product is CASSPQGNEKLFF. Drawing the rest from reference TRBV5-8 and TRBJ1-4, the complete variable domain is EAGVTQSPTHLIKTRGQQATLRCSPISGHTSVYWYQQALGLGLQFLLWYDEGEERNRGNFPPRFSGRQFPNYSSELNVNALELEDSALYLCASSPQGNEKLFFGSGTQLSVL.